A single sample is the source of the 3 T cell receptor beta chains below, sequenced in a study of T cells expressing NK-cell markers. From the 5' RACE reads, TCRdb lists one entry per CDR3 protein and no DNA. Its listing shows 350,000 to 400,000 distinct CDR3 sequences. Sequencing was carried out using blood T cells: a sorted CD56 or NKG2C T cell subset, CD4+ or CD8+ T cells, or bulk PBMC T cells (not recorded which). The receptors derive from a woman aged 50 to 60 in good health.

This chain connects TRBV7-9 to TRBJ2-7; TCRdb calls TRBD1, which cannot be checked without DNA. The CDR3 length is 15 residues. Germline V CDR1 and CDR2: SEHNR, FQNEAQ (reference sequence). This CDR3 reads CASSLAPVQSYEQYF.

The rearrangement links TRBV4-2 to TRBJ2-1; no DNA is available, so the TRBD2 call from TCRdb remains unchecked. CDR1 is LGHNA and CDR2 is YNFKEQ in the germline V gene. The length of the CDR3 is 15 residues. CDR3 loop: CASSPRGVESNEQFF.

V usage is TRBV4-2 and J usage is TRBJ2-7. This CDR3 is built from 12 residues. The germline V gene has CDR1 LGHNA and CDR2 YNFKEQ. CDR3 region: CASSASSYEQYF.